This T cell receptor beta chain came from a study of blood T cell repertoires in COVID-19. Study context: T cells, B-cell-depleted T cells, or PBMCs supplied cDNA or gDNA.

The CDR3 spans 14 residues. Trimming cost V 10 bases and J 9 bases, with 19 bases left between them. Germline loops: CDR1 MNHNY, CDR2 SVGAGI (reference sequence). Original handling: Reference gene primer amplification yielded estimated nucleated cell counts. Using immunoSEQ multiplex PCR, the repertoire was profiled, and TCRdb retains in-frame clones only, with some absent. V, J and clone size derive from that table, while D and trimming were established from the DNA sequence. In the table there are about 240,000 clones, about four fifths of which are singletons. Categorization into cohorts depended on clinical history that participants reported.

V and J are TRBV6-6 and TRBJ1-6; D unresolved. Sequencing was carried out using PBMCs or T cells enriched from blood (not recorded which). This clonotype was obtained from a middle-aged woman who had been exposed to COVID-19. CDR3 coding DNA: TGTGCCACCAGGACCGGCCTAAGCGGTTCACCCCTCCACTTT. Amino acids: CATRTGLSGSPLHF.